This passage covers 9 T cell receptor beta chains from one sample sequenced in a study of T cell changes during pregnancy in multiple sclerosis. Sequencing used immunoSEQ multiplex PCR; TCRdb keeps in-frame clones, though not all of them. The table lists some 70,000 clones, roughly nine tenths of them singletons. The sequencing here drew on peripheral blood, taken in the second trimester of pregnancy. These receptors all stem from a female donor with multiple sclerosis, enrolled in a pregnancy study.

The rearrangement links TRBV30 to TRBJ1-6; tentatively, D is TRBD1 (5 bases). The length of the CDR3 is 13 residues. Germline V gene sequence: CDR1 GTSNPN, CDR2 SVGIG (reference sequence). V was pared by 2 bases and J by 9 bases, with 11 bases between. As DNA, the CDR3 is TGTGCCTGGAGTAAACAGGTTGGTTCACCCCTCCACTTT. This codes for CAWSKQVGSPLHF.

The V call is TRBV18, the J call TRBJ2-2, with TRBD1 identical over 7 bases. The CDR3 spans 16 residues. The germline V gene encodes CDR1 KGHSH and CDR2 LQKENI. With 5 bases clipped from V and 8 bases from J, the junction kept 14 bases outside the gene matches. The CDR3 sequence is CASSSGQVASWGELFF. CDR3 sequence (DNA): TGTGCCAGCTCATCCGGACAGGTGGCCTCGTGGGGGGAGCTGTTTTTT.

The genes are TRBV30 and TRBJ2-5, with 10 bases aligning to TRBD2. The CDR3 runs 17 residues. CDR1 GTSNPN and CDR2 SVGIG come from the germline V gene (reference sequence). The V segment lost 1 base and the J segment 2 bases; nucleotides outside the gene matches: 10. CDR3 in DNA: TGTGCCTGGAGTGGGAGCGGGGGGGGCGTGGGACAAGAGACCCAGTACTTC. Protein sequence: CAWSGSGGGVGQETQYF.

The chain carries TRBV28 and TRBJ2-1; TRBD1 agrees at 9 bases. V shed 2 bases, J shed 4 bases, and the junction held 0 bases outside the gene matches. Looked up from germline, CDR1 is MDHEN and CDR2 is SYDVKM. There are 14 residues in the CDR3. This CDR3 reads CASSLGTGYNEQFF. The CDR3 nucleotides read TGTGCCAGCAGTTTAGGGACAGGGTACAATGAGCAGTTCTTC.

The chain links TRBV11-2 to TRBJ1-1; D possibly corresponds to TRBD1 (5 bases). The germline gives CDR1 SGHAT, CDR2 FQNNGV. Between the trimmed V and J ends, which lost 2 bases and 3 bases, there was a span of 13 bases. CDR3 size: 15 residues. The CDR3 here is CASSLIRGGDTEAFF. The CDR3 coding sequence is TGTGCCAGCAGCTTAATCCGGGGAGGGGACACTGAAGCTTTCTTT. Full variable domain (outside the CDR3, taken from reference TRBV11-2 and TRBJ1-1): EAGVAQSPRYKIIEKRQSVAFWCNPISGHATLYWYQQILGQGPKLLIQFQNNGVVDDSQLPKDRFSAERLKGVDSTLKIQPAKLEDSAVYLCASSLIRGGDTEAFFGQGTRLTVV.

The CDR3 is CASSSGLAGGQETQYF. The CDR3 bases are TGTGCCAGCAGCTCCGGACTAGCGGGGGGGCAAGAGACCCAGTACTTC. V usage is TRBV7-2 and J usage is TRBJ2-5; 15 bases line up with TRBD2. Germline V gene sequence: CDR1 SGHTA, CDR2 FQGNSA. The CDR3 runs 16 residues. V lost 4 bases and J lost 2; bases outside the gene matches: 2.

The rearrangement joins TRBV29-1 to TRBJ1-1; D possibly corresponds to TRBD1 (6 bases). Germline assignment: CDR1 SQVTM and CDR2 ANQGSEA. CDR3 length: 15 residues. Trimming left V 4 bases short and J 4 bases short, with 19 bases between. The CDR3 loop reads CSVGRGGPWATEAFF. The CDR3 DNA reads TGCAGCGTTGGCAGGGGAGGGCCCTGGGCCACTGAAGCTTTCTTT.

V is TRBV7-3 and J is TRBJ1-4; D is uncertain. There are 15 residues in the CDR3. The germline V gene has CDR1 SGHTA and CDR2 FQGTGA. V lost 2 bases and J lost 2, with 9 bases in between. The CDR3 nucleotides are TGTGCCAGCAGCTTAGGGAGGGCTACTAATGAAAAACTGTTTTTT. Protein sequence: CASSLGRATNEKLFF.

This CDR3 reads CASSLEGSGSTEAFF. In nucleotides, the CDR3 is TGTGCCAGCAGCTTAGAGGGTTCCGGGAGCACTGAAGCTTTCTTT. The rearrangement joins TRBV9 to TRBJ1-1; no firm D call. V was cut by 4 bases and J by 4 bases, with 17 bases left in between. Germline V gene data show CDR1 as SGDLS and CDR2 as YYNGEE. The CDR3 has 15 residues.